Included here is one T cell receptor beta chain sequence, with context. The sample belongs to a study of cytomegalovirus exposure and HLA in healthy donors. Trimming pared 2 bases from V and 0 bases from J, leaving 10 bases between. The CDR3 runs 15 residues. Per the germline V gene, CDR1 is SNHLY and CDR2 is FYNNEI. Primers for the PCR totalled 60 Vbeta and 13 Jbeta. Profiled with immunoSEQ multiplex PCR; TCRdb holds only in-frame clones, not every one. The sample contains about 130,000 clones, roughly 78% of which appear only once. The gene calls are TRBV2 and TRBJ1-1; possible D gene TRBD1, 5 bases. The clonotype originates from a man aged 25-45 years in good health and CMV-seropositive. The sample consisted of PBMCs. CDR3 amino acids: CASSELRQMNTEAFF. In DNA form, the CDR3 reads TGTGCCAGCAGTGAACTTCGACAGATGAACACTGAAGCTTTCTTT.